Listed below are T cell receptor beta chains from one sample, sequenced in a study of tumor and adjacent non-tumor tissue in lung cancer. Each CDR3 protein is one row after TCRdb ran MiXCR on the multiplex PCR reads. This table holds some 99,000 distinct CDR3 sequences, around 57% found once. The sequenced material came from distant non-tumor lung tissue. These receptors all stem from a man between 60 and 75 years old with non-small cell lung cancer. Both conserved end residues are part of each CDR3. A D gene is named only where the DNA matches it firmly. The listing skips clone size in some rows; elsewhere it reads once, few, many or a size class.

d_call: .; clone_size: few; j_call: TRBJ2-2; v_call: TRBV28; cdr3_nt: TGTGCCAGCAGCCTGGGGCTAGCTTACACCGGGGAGCTGTTTTTT; cdr3_aa: CASSLGLAYTGELFF
d_call: TRBD1; clone_size: few; j_call: TRBJ2-1; v_call: TRBV7-2; cdr3_nt: TGTGCCAGCAGCTTCGGTCAGGGGGCTGATGAGCAGTTCTTC; cdr3_aa: CASSFGQGADEQFF
d_call: TRBD2; clone_size: .; j_call: TRBJ2-1; v_call: TRBV4-2; cdr3_nt: TGTGCCAGCAGCCAGGCGGGACTAGCGAGCGGCTCCTACAATAAGCAGTTCTTC; cdr3_aa: CASSQAGLASGSYNKQFF
d_call: TRBD2; clone_size: .; j_call: TRBJ2-1; v_call: TRBV6-2/TRBV6-3; cdr3_nt: TGTGCCAGCAGTACGGCCCCGGGACTAGCCAATGAGCAGTTCTTC; cdr3_aa: CASSTAPGLANEQFF
d_call: .; clone_size: .; j_call: TRBJ2-6; v_call: TRBV5-1; cdr3_nt: TGCGCCATCGCGACAGGCGGAGGCTCTGGGGCCGACGTCCTGACTTTC; cdr3_aa: CAIATGGGSGADVLTF
d_call: .; clone_size: .; j_call: TRBJ2-2; v_call: TRBV28; cdr3_nt: TGTACCACCCCGTCGGGAAGCACCGGGGAGCTATTTTTT; cdr3_aa: CTTPSGSTGELFF
d_call: TRBD1; clone_size: .; j_call: TRBJ1-1; v_call: TRBV20-1; cdr3_nt: TGCAGTGCTAGATGGGGGGGGACAGGGGCCGACCCTGAAGCTTTCTTT; cdr3_aa: CSARWGGTGADPEAFF
d_call: TRBD1; clone_size: many; j_call: TRBJ1-2; v_call: TRBV6-1; cdr3_nt: TGTGCCAGCAGTGAAGCGGGACAGGGCTATGGCTACACCTTC; cdr3_aa: CASSEAGQGYGYTF
d_call: .; clone_size: .; j_call: TRBJ1-6; v_call: TRBV7-9; cdr3_nt: TGTGCCAGCAACCATACAACGGCCGGAGCAAGGACTTCACCCCTCCACTTT; cdr3_aa: CASNHTTAGARTSPLHF
d_call: .; clone_size: many; j_call: TRBJ2-3; v_call: TRBV4-3; cdr3_nt: TGCGCCAGCAGCCAAGGTGGAGGGCCTGGCACAGATACGCAGTATTTT; cdr3_aa: CASSQGGGPGTDTQYF
d_call: .; clone_size: .; j_call: TRBJ1-1; v_call: TRBV4-1; cdr3_nt: TGCGCCAGGAGCCAAGGGACCAACACTGAAGCTCTCTTT; cdr3_aa: CARSQGTNTEALF
d_call: .; clone_size: .; j_call: TRBJ2-1; v_call: TRBV4-3; cdr3_nt: TGCGCCTGCAGCCAAGGGATGGGGTTGGGGCAGTTCTTC; cdr3_aa: CACSQGMGLGQFF
d_call: .; clone_size: many; j_call: TRBJ2-5; v_call: TRBV20-1; cdr3_nt: TGCAGTGCTAGAGAAGGGGTAGGGTGGGAGACCCAGTACTTC; cdr3_aa: CSAREGVGWETQYF